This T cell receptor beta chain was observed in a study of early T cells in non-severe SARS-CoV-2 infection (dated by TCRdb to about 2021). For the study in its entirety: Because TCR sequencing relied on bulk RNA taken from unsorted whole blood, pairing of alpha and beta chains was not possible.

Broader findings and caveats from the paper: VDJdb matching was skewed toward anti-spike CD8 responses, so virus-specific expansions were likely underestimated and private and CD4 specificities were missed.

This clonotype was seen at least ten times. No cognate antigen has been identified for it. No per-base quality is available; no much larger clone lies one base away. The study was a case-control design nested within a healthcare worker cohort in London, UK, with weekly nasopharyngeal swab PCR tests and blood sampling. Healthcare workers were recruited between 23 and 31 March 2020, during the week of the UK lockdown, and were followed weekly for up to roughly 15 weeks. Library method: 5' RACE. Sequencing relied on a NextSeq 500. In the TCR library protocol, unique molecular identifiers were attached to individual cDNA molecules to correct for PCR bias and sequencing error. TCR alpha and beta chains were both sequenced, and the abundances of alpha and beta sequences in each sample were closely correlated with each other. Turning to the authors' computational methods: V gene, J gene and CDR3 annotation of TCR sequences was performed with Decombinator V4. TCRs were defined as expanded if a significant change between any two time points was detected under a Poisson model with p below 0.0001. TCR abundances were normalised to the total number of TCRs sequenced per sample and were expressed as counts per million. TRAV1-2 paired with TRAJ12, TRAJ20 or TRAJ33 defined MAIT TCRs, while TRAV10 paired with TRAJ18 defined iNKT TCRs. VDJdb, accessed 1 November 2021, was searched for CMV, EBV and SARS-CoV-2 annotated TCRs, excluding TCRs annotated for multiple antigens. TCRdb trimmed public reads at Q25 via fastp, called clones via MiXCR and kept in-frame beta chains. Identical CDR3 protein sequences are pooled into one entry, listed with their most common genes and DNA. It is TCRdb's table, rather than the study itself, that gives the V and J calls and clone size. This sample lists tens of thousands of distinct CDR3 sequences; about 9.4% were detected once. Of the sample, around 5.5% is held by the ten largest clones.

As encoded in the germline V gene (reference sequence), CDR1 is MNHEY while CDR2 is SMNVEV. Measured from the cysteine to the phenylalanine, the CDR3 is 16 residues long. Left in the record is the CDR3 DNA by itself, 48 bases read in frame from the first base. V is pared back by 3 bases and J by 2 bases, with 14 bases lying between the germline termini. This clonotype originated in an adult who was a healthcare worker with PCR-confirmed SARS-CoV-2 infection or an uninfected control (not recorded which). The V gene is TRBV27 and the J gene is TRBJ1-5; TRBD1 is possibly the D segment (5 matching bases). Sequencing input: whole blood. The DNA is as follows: TGTGCCAGCAGTTTCCCCTCCTGGGGGGGCAATCAGCCCCAGCATTTT. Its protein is CASSFPSWGGNQPQHF.